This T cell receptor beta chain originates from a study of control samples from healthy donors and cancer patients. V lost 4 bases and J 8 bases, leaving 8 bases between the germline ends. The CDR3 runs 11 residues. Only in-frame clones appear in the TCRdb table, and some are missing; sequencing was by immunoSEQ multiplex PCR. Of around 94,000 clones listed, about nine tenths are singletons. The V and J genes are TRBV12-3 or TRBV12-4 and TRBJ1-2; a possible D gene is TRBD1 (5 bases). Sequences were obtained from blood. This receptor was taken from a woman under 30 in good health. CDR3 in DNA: TGTGCCAGCAGTTCCAGGGTCGGCTACACCTTC. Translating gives CASSSRVGYTF.